The 13 T cell receptor beta chains listed next were all sequenced from one sample in a study of neoadjuvant anti-PD-1 for oral cavity cancer (dated by TCRdb to about 2021). The library was produced with the immunoSEQ multiplex PCR assay. TCRdb mirrors the immuneACCESS table, restricted to in-frame sequences. Some clones are absent from its copies; in checked studies, under half trace to an unresolved V gene, and the reason for the others is unknown. Across this sample there are fewer than 35,000 clones, with about 87% seen only once. Jointly, the top ten make up around 3.2% of the sample. The meaning of the sample's time point label: before neoadjuvant nivolumab. The sample here was PBMCs, taken before nivolumab (anti-PD-1) treatment. The source is a person aged 40-85 years with oral cavity squamous cell carcinoma.

The gene calls are TRBV19 and TRBJ2-2; 7 nucleotides agree with TRBD2. Germline V gene sequence: CDR1 LNHDA, CDR2 SQIVND (reference sequence). The CDR3 extends over 15 amino acids. Losses at the gene ends were 5 bases for V and 4 bases for J; bases not matched to a gene: 7. The CDR3 reads CASSASLAATGELFF. The CDR3 nucleotides read TGTGCCAGTAGTGCCTCCCTAGCGGCCACCGGGGAGCTGTTTTTT.

The chain joins TRBV6-5 to TRBJ1-2, with 12 bases aligning to TRBD1. CDR1 is MNHEY, CDR2 SVGAGI, per germline. CDR3 size: 15 residues. With V trimmed by 8 bases and J by 4 bases, 8 bases remained unmatched. The CDR3 region has the DNA TGTGCCAGCGCCAGGGACAGGGGGCAAGGCTATGGCTACACCTTC. Translated, it gives CASARDRGQGYGYTF.

This chain links TRBV4-3 with TRBJ2-3; tentative D call: TRBD2 (5 bases). The germline CDR1 and CDR2 sequences are LGHNA and YSLEER. The CDR3 is 16 residues long. Between the trimmed V and J ends, which lost 0 bases and 5 bases, there was a span of 15 bases. The CDR3 coding sequence is TGCGCCAGCAGCCAAGATACTGGGCTAGCCGGAGATACGCAGTATTTT. It yields the protein CASSQDTGLAGDTQYF.

The gene calls are TRBV11-1 and TRBJ1-1; maybe TRBD1 (5 bases). Trimming took off 1 base at V and 0 bases at J, with 6 bases between the two ends. Germline loops: CDR1 SGHAT, CDR2 FQDESV (reference sequence). The CDR3 sequence is 14 residues long. Here the CDR3 DNA reads TGTGCCAGCAGCTTAGAGACAGTGAACACTGAAGCTTTCTTT. Residues: CASSLETVNTEAFF.

As for this clone: One end of the junction does not line up with germline, which may come from a read error. Here the CDR3 reads CAGSVDRDRIFEKLFF. As DNA, the CDR3 is TGTGCCGGCAGCGTGGACCGGGACAGGATTTTCGAAAAACTGTTTTTT. V is TRBV5-4 and J is TRBJ1-4; 8 bases align to TRBD1. Per the germline V gene, CDR1 is SGHNT and CDR2 is YYREEE (reference sequence). This CDR3 spans 16 amino acids.

This chain joins TRBV7-2 and TRBJ2-3, with 11 bases that match TRBD2. The CDR3 is 15 amino acids. Germline V gene lookup returns CDR1 SGHTA and CDR2 FQGNSA. J gave up 5 bases and V 4 bases, and 5 bases lay outside the gene matches. In nucleotides, the CDR3 is TGTGCCAGCAGCTCGACTAGCGGGGCTAAAGATACGCAGTATTTT. Its protein product is CASSSTSGAKDTQYF.

The chain joins TRBV4-3 to TRBJ2-2, with unresolved D. The V gene lost 2 bases and the J gene lost 0 bases, with 10 bases spanning the gap. The CDR3 consists of 16 residues. Germline V gene sequence: CDR1 LGHNA, CDR2 YSLEER. The CDR3 sequence: CASSQRHETNTGELFF. CDR3 nucleotides: TGCGCCAGCAGCCAAAGACACGAAACGAACACCGGGGAGCTGTTTTTT.

This chain joins TRBV28 and TRBJ1-2, with a possible D match to TRBD1 (6 bases). Between the trimmed V and J ends, which lost 5 bases and 8 bases, there was a span of 18 bases. This CDR3 has 14 residues. CDR1 MDHEN and CDR2 SYDVKM come from the germline V gene. The CDR3 sequence is CASSAPGTGTGYTF. DNA of the CDR3: TGTGCCAGCAGTGCCCCAGGAACAGGGACGGGCTACACCTTC.

The table lists this clone with a few counts. V gene TRBV11-2 combines with J gene TRBJ1-5; D call uncertain. This CDR3 has 15 residues. Trimming pared 1 base from V and 7 bases from J, leaving 14 bases between. Germline V gene data show CDR1 as SGHAT and CDR2 as FQNNGV. The CDR3 DNA reads as TGTGCCAGCAGCTTAGGGGCCCGGATCGACCAGCCCCAGCATTTT. It specifies CASSLGARIDQPQHF.

The chain combines TRBV6-6 with TRBJ2-7, with D tentatively TRBD1 (6 bases). V lost 7 bases and J 4 bases, leaving 20 bases between the germline ends. The CDR3 totals 15 residues. Germline V gene lookup returns CDR1 MNHNY and CDR2 SVGAGI (reference sequence). The CDR3 loop reads CASTSGQGGRYEQYF. DNA of the CDR3: TGTGCCAGCACTTCGGGTCAAGGGGGTCGGTACGAGCAGTACTTC.

The chain couples TRBV6-5 to TRBJ1-1; 9 bases line up with TRBD1. The CDR3 sequence is 13 residues long. V was pared by 5 bases and J by 11 bases, with 9 bases of the junction left unmatched. Germline lookup yields CDR1 MNHEY and CDR2 SVGAGI. The CDR3 DNA is TGTGCCAGCAGTACCCCTTACAGGGGGCTGGCTTTCTTT. It encodes CASSTPYRGLAFF.

J is TRBJ1-5 and V is TRBV5-6, with TRBD1 matching 7 bases. CDR1 is SGHDT, CDR2 YYEEEE, per germline. The CDR3 extends over 13 amino acids. Trimming at V came to 3 bases and at J to 5 bases, leaving 2 bases not matched to a gene. In nucleotides, the CDR3 is TGTGCCAGCAGCTCAGGGGGAGATCAGCCCCAGCATTTT. Protein product: CASSSGGDQPQHF. The full variable domain, in which reference TRBV5-6 and TRBJ1-5 provide the parts outside the CDR3, is DAGVTQSPTHLIKTRGQQVTLRCSPKSGHDTVSWYQQALGQGPQFIFQYYEEEERQRGNFPDRFSGHQFPNYSSELNVNALLLGDSALYLCASSSGGDQPQHFGDGTRLSIL.

This clone was detected only once. The chain couples TRBV5-6 to TRBJ1-6; no clear D gene. V shed 0 bases and J shed 7 bases, with 14 bases lying between them. This CDR3 has 16 residues. Germline CDR1 reads SGHDT; CDR2 reads YYEEEE. CDR3 nucleotides: TGTGCCAGCAGCTTGGTGGGTTCGGTCGGGAATTCACCCCTCCACTTT. Its protein product is CASSLVGSVGNSPLHF. Drawing the rest from reference TRBV5-6 and TRBJ1-6, the complete variable domain is DAGVTQSPTHLIKTRGQQVTLRCSPKSGHDTVSWYQQALGQGPQFIFQYYEEEERQRGNFPDRFSGHQFPNYSSELNVNALLLGDSALYLCASSLVGSVGNSPLHFGNGTRLTVT.